The T cell receptor (beta chain) under discussion was sequenced for a study of blood T cell repertoires in COVID-19 (TCRdb year 2020). Looking at the study overall: Collaborator samples came from the United States, Italy and Spain and covered acute and convalescent phases of COVID-19. The prospective study material was composed of cDNA or gDNA derived from T cells, B-cell-depleted T cells, or PBMCs. Subjects who had been exposed to COVID-19, were actively infected with it, or had recovered from it provided the deeply sampled blood TCRbeta repertoires that made up the dataset. The repertoires were released in a freely available public database meant as a resource for research on the immune response to SARS-CoV-2. Samples were obtained from the ongoing ImmuneRACE study (first 160 participants) and from some 1,300 subjects provided by 6 global collaborators. Sample metadata almost always included a de-identified subject ID, COVID-19 status, age in years and sex. Where HLA class I and class II types were available, the types were taken from metadata supplied by the sample provider, not from assay-based typing.

This clone was observed a handful of times. Its antigen is unknown. It has no much larger one-base neighbor in the sample; base qualities were not kept. Participants in the prospective study were aged about 18 to 95 years, lived in under 30 United States geographic areas, and enrolled through a virtual design. Cohort assignment in the prospective study relied on participant-reported clinical history from a screening survey and a study questionnaire. ImmuneRACE Cohort 3 recovered participants were defined by two consecutive negative NP/OP PCR tests, healthcare professional clearance, or symptom resolution. In the prospective study, whole blood, serum and a nasopharyngeal or oropharyngeal swab were collected from each participant by mobile phlebotomists. Additional blood draws and questionnaires over an approximately two-month period could optionally be provided by prospective study participants. Before DNA extraction, blood samples from the prospective study were shipped at room temperature or frozen.

CDR1 and CDR2 were assigned from the germline V gene as SNHLY and FYNNEI. V is trimmed back by 10 bases and J by 5 bases, and the junction contains 7 bases that no gene match accounts for. Counted from cysteine to phenylalanine, this CDR3 has 14 amino acids. Only the CDR3 DNA is retained, 42 bases long and in frame from the first base. TCRbeta CDR3 regions were amplified from genomic DNA by means of the immunoSEQ Assay, a bias-controlled multiplex PCR. As for how the authors treated the data: The number of nucleated cells in each sample was estimated from the amplification of reference gene primers within the assay. Sequence reads were collapsed and filtered to measure the absolute abundance of every unique TCRbeta CDR3 rearrangement. For each sample, productive Simpson clonality was calculated by taking the square root of Simpson's diversity index across productive rearrangements. As stored in TCRdb, this immuneACCESS dataset retains in-frame rearrangements with V and J assigned. A fraction of the clones does not appear; measured against another copy, unresolved V genes explain less than half of the discrepancy, and the remainder lacks a known reason. V and J calls and clone size are given by that table; D and trimming were obtained from the DNA. The sample data list over 100,000 clones, and about 83% of these were observed just once. The ten largest clones take up 3.9% of the sample.

Broader findings and caveats from the paper: Clinical and demographic metadata were provided uncurated, with the amount varying by source and participant.

The sequenced sample consisted of PBMCs or T cells enriched from blood (not recorded which). This clonotype originated in a woman in her twenties or thirties who had recovered from COVID-19. The chain is encoded by TRBV2 joined to TRBJ2-5, and TRBD2 matches 13 of the central bases. The DNA is as follows: TGTGCCACCAAAGGGACTAGCGGGACGGAGACCCAGTACTTC. Translated, this is CATKGTSGTETQYF.